Below, one T cell receptor beta chain is given with its context. Its antigen remains unidentified. The data are from a study of radiation and T cells in renal cell carcinoma. There are 11 residues in the CDR3. Deletions cut 0 bases from V and 4 bases from J, with 3 bases between. Germline CDR1 is SQVTM and CDR2 is ANQGSEA. The time point was: baseline pretreatment blood. Treatment in this sample: 15 Gy SBRT to primary tumor, nephrectomy 4 weeks later. After SBRT, blood was collected at 2 and 4 weeks, plus baseline. The tumor was a clear cell renal cell carcinoma. Whole-study findings and limits: Without pretreatment biopsies, baseline tumor clonotype presence was undetermined. From baseline, blood top tumor clonotypes peaked at 2 weeks post-radiation.

Method: immunoSEQ multiplex PCR; TCRdb's copy keeps in-frame clones and lacks some. The profile shows over 85,000 clones, 82% of them singletons. Sequencing was performed on blood, taken from a patient whose treatment included radiotherapy and nephrectomy. The chain employs TRBV29-1 and TRBJ2-5; D not resolved. The TCR sequence derives from a man aged 55 to 70 with renal cell carcinoma. Written as DNA, the CDR3 is TGCAGCGTTGAAGAGCCAGAGACCCAGTACTTC. Protein: CSVEEPETQYF.